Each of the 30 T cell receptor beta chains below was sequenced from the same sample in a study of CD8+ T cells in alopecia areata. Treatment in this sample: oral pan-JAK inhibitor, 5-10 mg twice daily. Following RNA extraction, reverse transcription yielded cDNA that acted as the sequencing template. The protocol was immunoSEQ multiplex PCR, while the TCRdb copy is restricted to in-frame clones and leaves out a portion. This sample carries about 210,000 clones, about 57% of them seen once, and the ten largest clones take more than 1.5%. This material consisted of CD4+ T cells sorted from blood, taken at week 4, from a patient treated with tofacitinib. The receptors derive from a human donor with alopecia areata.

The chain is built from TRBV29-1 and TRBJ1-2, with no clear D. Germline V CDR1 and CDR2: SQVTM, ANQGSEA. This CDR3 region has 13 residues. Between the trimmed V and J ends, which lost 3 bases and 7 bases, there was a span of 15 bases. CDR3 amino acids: CSVEMGVLGGYTF. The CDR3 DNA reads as TGCAGCGTTGAGATGGGCGTGCTTGGTGGCTACACCTTC. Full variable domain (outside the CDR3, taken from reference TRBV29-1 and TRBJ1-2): SAVISQKPSRDICQRGTSLTIQCQVDSQVTMMFWYRQQPGQSLTLIATANQGSEATYESGFVIDKFPISRPNLTFSTLTVSNMSPEDSSIYLCSVEMGVLGGYTFGSGTRLTVV.

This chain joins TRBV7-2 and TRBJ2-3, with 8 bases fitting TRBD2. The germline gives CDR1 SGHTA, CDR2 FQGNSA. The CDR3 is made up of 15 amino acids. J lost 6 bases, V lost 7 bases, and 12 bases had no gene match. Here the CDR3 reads CASTERGYPGDTQYF. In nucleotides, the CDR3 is TGTGCCAGCACTGAGCGGGGGTATCCCGGGGATACGCAGTATTTT.

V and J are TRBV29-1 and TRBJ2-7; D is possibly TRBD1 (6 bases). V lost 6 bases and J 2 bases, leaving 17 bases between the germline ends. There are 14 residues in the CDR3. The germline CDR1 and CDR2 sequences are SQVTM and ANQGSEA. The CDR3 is CSVVQGLATYEQYF. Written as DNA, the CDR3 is TGCAGCGTGGTACAGGGTCTGGCAACCTACGAGCAGTACTTC.

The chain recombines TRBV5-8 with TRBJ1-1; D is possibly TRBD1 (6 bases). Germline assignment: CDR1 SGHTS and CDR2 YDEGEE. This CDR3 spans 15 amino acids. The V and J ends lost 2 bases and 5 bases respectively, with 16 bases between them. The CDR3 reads CASSFLNRESTEAFF. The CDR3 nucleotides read TGTGCCAGCAGCTTTCTCAACAGGGAATCGACTGAAGCTTTCTTT. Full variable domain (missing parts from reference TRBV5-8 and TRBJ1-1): EAGVTQSPTHLIKTRGQQATLRCSPISGHTSVYWYQQALGLGLQFLLWYDEGEERNRGNFPPRFSGRQFPNYSSELNVNALELEDSALYLCASSFLNRESTEAFFGQGTRLTVV.

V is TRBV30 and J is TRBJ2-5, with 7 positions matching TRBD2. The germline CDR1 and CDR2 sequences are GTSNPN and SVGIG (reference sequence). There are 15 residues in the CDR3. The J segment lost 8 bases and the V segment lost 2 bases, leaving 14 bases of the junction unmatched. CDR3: CAWSPTGDYWKTQYF. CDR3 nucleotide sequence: TGTGCCTGGAGTCCTACGGGGGACTATTGGAAAACCCAGTACTTC. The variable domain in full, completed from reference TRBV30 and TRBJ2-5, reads SQTIHQWPATLVQPVGSPLSLECTVEGTSNPNLYWYRQAAGRGLQLLFYSVGIGQISSEVPQNLSASRPQDRQFILSSKKLLLSDSGFYLCAWSPTGDYWKTQYFGPGTRLLVL.

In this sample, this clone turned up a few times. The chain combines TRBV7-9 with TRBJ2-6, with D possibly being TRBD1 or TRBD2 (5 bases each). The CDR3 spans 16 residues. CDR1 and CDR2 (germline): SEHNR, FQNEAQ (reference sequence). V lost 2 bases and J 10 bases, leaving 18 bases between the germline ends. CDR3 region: CASSLSRTTGGNVLTF. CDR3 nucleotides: TGTGCCAGCAGCTTATCCCGCACCACAGGAGGTAACGTCCTGACTTTC. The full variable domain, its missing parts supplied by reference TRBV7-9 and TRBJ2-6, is DTGVSQNPRHKITKRGQNVTFRCDPISEHNRLYWYRQTLGQGPEFLTYFQNEAQLEKSRLLSDRFSAERPKGSFSTLEIQRTEQGDSAMYLCASSLSRTTGGNVLTFGAGSRLTVL.

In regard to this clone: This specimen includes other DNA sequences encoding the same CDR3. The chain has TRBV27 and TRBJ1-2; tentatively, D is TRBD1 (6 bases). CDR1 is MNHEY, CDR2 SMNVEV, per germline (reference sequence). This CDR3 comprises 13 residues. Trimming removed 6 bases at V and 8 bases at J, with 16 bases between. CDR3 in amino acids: CASRLTGSGGYTF. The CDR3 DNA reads TGTGCCAGCAGATTAACAGGGTCCGGAGGCTACACCTTC.

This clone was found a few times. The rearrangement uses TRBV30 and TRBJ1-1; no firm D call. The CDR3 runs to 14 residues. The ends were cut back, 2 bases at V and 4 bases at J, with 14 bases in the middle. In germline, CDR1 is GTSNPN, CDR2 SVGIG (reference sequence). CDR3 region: CAWSPGGGSTEAFF. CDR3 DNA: TGTGCCTGGAGTCCAGGAGGAGGTTCCACTGAAGCTTTCTTT.

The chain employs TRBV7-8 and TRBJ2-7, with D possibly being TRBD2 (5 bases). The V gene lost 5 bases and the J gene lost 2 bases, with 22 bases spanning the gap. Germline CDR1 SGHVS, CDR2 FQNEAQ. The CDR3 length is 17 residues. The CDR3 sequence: CASSEDQEDWRAYEQYF. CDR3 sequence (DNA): TGTGCCAGCAGCGAAGATCAGGAGGACTGGAGAGCCTACGAGCAGTACTTC.

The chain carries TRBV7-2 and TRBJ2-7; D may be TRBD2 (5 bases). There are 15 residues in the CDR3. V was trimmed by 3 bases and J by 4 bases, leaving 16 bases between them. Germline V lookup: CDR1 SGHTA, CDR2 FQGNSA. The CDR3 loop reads CASSLVHGGQYEQYF. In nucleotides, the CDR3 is TGTGCCAGCAGCTTGGTGCACGGAGGTCAGTACGAGCAGTACTTC.

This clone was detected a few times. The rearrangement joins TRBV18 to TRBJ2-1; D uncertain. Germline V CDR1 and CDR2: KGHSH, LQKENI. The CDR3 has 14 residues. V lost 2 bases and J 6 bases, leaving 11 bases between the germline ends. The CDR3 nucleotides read TGTGCCAGCTCACCAGTCAGGATTTCCAATGAGCAGTTCTTC. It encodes CASSPVRISNEQFF.

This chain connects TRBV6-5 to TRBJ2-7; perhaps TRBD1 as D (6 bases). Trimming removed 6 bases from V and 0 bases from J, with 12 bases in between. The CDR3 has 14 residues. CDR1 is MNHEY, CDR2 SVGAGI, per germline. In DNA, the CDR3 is TGTGCCAGCAGACCCAGGGGAGACTCCTACGAGCAGTACTTC. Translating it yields CASRPRGDSYEQYF.

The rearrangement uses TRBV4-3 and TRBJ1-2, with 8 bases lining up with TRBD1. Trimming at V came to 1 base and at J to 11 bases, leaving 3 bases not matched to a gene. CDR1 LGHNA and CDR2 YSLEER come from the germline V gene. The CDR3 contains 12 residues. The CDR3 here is CASSQVTGGYTF. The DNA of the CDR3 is TGCGCCAGCAGCCAAGTTACAGGGGGGTACACCTTC.

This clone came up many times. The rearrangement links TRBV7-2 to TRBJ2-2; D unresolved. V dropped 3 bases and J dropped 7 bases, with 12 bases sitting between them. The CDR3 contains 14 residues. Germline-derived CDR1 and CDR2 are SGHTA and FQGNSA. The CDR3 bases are TGTGCCAGCAGCTTCATTCACGGAGTCGGGGAGCTGTTTTTT. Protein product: CASSFIHGVGELFF.

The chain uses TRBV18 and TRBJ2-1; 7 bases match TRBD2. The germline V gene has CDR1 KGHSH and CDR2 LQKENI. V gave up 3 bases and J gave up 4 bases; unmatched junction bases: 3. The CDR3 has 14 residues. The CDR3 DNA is TGTGCCAGCTCACCCCCGGGGGGTTACAATGAGCAGTTCTTC. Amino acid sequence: CASSPPGGYNEQFF. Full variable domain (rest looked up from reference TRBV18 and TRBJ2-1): NAGVMQNPRHLVRRRGQEARLRCSPMKGHSHVYWYRQLPEEGLKFMVYLQKENIIDESGMPKERFSAEFPKEGPSILRIQQVVRGDSAAYFCASSPPGGYNEQFFGPGTRLTVL.

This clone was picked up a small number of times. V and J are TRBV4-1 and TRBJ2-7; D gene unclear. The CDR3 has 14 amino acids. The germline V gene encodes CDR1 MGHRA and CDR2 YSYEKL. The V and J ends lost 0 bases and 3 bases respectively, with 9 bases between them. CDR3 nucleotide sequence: TGCGCCAGCAGCCAAGATCTGGCCTTCTACGAGCAGTACTTC. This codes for CASSQDLAFYEQYF.

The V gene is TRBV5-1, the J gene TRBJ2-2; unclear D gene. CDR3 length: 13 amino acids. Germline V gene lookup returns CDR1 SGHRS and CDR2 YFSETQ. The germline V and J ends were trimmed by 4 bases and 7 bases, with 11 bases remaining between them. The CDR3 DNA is TGCGCCAGCAGCCCTGACGGCTTCGGGGAGCTGTTTTTT. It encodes CASSPDGFGELFF.

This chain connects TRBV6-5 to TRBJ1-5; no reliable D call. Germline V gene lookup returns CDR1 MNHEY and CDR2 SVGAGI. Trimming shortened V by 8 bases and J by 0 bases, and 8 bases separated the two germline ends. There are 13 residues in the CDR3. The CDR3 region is CASRTTSNQPQHF. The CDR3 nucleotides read TGTGCCAGCCGAACAACTAGCAATCAGCCCCAGCATTTT.

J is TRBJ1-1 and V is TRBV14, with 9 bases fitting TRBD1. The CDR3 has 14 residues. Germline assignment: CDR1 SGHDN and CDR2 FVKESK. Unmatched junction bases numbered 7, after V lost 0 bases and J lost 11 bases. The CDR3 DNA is TGTGCCAGCAGCCAAGATTACGGACAGGGGAAGGCTTTCTTT. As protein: CASSQDYGQGKAFF.

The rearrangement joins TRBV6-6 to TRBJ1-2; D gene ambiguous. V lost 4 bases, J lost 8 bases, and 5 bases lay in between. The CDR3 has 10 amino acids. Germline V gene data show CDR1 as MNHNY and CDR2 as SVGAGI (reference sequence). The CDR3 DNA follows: TGTGCCAGCAGTTCAAAAGGCTACACCTTC. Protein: CASSSKGYTF.

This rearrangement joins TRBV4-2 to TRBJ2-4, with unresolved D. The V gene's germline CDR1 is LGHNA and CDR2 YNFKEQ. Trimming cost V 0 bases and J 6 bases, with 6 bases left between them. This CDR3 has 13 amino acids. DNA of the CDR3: TGTGCCAGCAGCCAAGAAGGCAGAAACATTCAGTACTTC. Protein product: CASSQEGRNIQYF.

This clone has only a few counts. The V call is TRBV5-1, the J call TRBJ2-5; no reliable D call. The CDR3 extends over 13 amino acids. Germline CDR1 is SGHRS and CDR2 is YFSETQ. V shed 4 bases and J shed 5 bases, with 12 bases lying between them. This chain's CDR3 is CASSPAGGETQYF. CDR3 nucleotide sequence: TGCGCCAGCAGCCCGGCCGGTGGGGAGACCCAGTACTTC.

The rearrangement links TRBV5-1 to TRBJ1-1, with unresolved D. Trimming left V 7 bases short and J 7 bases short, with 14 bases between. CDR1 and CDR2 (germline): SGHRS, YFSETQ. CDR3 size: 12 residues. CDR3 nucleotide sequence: TGCGCCAGCGGATTCGGCTGGGGTGAAGCTTTCTTT. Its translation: CASGFGWGEAFF.

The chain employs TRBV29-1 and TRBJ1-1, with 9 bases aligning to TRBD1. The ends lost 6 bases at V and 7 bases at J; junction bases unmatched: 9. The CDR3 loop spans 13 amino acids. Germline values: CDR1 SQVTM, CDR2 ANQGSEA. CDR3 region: CSVDGTGFGEAFF. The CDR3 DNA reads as TGCAGCGTGGATGGGACAGGGTTCGGTGAAGCTTTCTTT.

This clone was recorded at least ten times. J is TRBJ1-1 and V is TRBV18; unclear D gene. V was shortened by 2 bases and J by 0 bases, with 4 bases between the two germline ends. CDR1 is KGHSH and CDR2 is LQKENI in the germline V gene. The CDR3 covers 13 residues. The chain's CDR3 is CASSPGLNTEAFF. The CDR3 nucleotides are TGTGCCAGCTCACCAGGGCTGAACACTGAAGCTTTCTTT.

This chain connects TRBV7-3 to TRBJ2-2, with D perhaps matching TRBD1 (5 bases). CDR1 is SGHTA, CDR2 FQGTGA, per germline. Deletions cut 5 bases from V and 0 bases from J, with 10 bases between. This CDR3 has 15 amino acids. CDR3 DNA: TGTGCCAGCAGCCCGCGGACACCGAACACCGGGGAGCTGTTTTTT. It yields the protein CASSPRTPNTGELFF. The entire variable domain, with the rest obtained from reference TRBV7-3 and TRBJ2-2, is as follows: GAGVSQTPSNKVTEKGKYVELRCDPISGHTALYWYRQSLGQGPEFLIYFQGTGAADDSGLPNDRFFAVRPEGSVSTLKIQRTERGDSAVYLCASSPRTPNTGELFFGEGSRLTVL.

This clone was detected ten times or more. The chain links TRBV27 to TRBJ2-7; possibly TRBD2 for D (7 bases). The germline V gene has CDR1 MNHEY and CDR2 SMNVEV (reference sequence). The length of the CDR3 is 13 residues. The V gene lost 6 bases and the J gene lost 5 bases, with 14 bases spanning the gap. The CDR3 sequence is CASRGGGKDEQYF. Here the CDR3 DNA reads TGTGCCAGCAGGGGAGGGGGGAAAGACGAGCAGTACTTC.

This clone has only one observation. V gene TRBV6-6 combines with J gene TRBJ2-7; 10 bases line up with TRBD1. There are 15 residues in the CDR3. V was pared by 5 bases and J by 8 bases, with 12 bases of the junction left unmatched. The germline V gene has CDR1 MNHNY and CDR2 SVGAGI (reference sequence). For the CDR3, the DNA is TGTGCCAGCAGTCCCGGGACAGGGGACCTTCTCCAGCAGTACTTC. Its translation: CASSPGTGDLLQQYF.

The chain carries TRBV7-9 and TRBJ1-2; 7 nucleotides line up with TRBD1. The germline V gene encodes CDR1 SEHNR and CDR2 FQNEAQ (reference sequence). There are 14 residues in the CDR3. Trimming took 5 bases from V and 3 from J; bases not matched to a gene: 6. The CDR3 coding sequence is TGTGCCAGCAGCCCGGGACAGAGTTACTATGGCTACACCTTC. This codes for CASSPGQSYYGYTF.

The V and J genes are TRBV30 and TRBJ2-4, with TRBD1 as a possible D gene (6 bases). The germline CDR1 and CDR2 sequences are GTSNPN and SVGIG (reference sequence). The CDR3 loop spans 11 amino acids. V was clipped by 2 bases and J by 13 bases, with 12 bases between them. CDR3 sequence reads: CAWSLRQAQYF. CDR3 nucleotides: TGTGCCTGGAGTCTCAGACAGGCACAGTACTTC.